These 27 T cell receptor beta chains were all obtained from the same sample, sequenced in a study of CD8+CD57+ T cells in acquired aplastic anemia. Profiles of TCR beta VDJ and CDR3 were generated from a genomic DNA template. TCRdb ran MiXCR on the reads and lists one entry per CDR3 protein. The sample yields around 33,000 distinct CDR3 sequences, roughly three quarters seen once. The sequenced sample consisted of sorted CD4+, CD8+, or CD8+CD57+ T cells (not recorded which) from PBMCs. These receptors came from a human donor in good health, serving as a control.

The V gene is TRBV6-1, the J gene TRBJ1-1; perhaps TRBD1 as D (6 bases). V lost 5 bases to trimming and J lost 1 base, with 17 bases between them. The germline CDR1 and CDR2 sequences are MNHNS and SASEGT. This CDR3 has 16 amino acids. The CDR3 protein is CASSKTGTLENTEAFF. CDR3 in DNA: TGTGCCAGCAGTAAAACCGGGACACTAGAGAACACTGAAGCTTTCTTT.

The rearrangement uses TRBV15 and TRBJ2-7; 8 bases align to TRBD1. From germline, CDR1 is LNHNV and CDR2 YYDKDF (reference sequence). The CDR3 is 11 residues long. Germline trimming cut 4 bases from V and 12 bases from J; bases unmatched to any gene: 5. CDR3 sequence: CATSTGTGLYV. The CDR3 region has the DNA TGTGCCACCAGCACCGGGACAGGCCTGTACGTC.

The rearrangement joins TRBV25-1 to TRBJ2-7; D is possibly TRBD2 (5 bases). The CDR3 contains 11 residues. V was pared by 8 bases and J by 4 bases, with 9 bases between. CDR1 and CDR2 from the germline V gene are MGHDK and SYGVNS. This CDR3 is CASGRGYEQYF. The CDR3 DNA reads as TGTGCCAGCGGACGAGGGTACGAGCAGTACTTC.

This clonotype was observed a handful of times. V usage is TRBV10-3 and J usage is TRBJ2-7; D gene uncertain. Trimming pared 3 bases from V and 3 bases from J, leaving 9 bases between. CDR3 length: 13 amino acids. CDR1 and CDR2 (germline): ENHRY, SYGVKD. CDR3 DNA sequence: TGTGCCATCAGTGAATCAGGTATCTACGAGCAGTACTTC. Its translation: CAISESGIYEQYF.

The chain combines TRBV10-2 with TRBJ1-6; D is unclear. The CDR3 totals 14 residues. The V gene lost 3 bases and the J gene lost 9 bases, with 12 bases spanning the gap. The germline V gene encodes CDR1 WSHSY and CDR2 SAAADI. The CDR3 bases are TGCGCCAGCAGTGAAGGCAGGATAGTTTCACCCCTCCACTTT. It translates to CASSEGRIVSPLHF.

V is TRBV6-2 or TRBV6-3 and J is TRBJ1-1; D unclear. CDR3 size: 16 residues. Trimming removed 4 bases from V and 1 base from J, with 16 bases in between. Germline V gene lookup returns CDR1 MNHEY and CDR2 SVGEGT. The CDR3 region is CASSSRRTQENTEAFF. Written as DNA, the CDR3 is TGTGCCAGCAGTTCTCGGAGGACTCAAGAGAACACTGAAGCTTTCTTT.

The CDR3 protein is CATSRGAGGVTDTQYF. The CDR3, as DNA: TGTGCCACCAGCAGAGGGGCGGGGGGAGTGACAGATACGCAGTATTTT. The V and J genes are TRBV15 and TRBJ2-3; 8 positions agree with TRBD2. Germline V gene sequence: CDR1 LNHNV, CDR2 YYDKDF (reference sequence). The length of the CDR3 is 16 residues. Germline trimming cut 1 base from V and 3 bases from J; bases unmatched to any gene: 6.

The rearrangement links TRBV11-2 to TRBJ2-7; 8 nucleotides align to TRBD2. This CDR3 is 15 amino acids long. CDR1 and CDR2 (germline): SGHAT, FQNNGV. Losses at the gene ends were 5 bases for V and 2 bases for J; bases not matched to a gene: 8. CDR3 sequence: CASSAGLAATYEQYV. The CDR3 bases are TGTGCCAGCAGCGCCGGACTAGCCGCCACCTACGAGCAGTACGTC.

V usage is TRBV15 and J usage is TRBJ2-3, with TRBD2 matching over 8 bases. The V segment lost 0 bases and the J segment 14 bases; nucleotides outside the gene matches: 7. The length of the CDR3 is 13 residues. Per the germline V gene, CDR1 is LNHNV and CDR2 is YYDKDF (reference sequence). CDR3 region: CATSRDGITSGYF. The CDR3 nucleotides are TGTGCCACCAGCAGAGATGGCATTACTAGCGGGTATTTT.

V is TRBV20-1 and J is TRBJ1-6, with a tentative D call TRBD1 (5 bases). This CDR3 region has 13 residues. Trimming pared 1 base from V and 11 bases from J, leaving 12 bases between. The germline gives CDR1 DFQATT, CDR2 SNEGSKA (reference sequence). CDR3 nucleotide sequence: TGCAGTGCTAGAGCCGGGGCAAGTCCACCCCTCCACTTT. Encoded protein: CSARAGASPPLHF.

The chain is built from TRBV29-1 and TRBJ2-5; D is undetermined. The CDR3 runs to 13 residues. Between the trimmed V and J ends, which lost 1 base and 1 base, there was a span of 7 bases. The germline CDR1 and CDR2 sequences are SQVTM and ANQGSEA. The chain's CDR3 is CSVEGKAQETQYF. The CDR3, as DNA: TGCAGCGTTGAAGGGAAAGCCCAAGAGACCCAGTACTTC.

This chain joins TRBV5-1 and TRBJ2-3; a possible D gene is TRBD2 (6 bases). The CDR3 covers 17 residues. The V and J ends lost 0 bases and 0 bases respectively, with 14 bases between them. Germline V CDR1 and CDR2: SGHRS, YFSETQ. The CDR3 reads CASSLGRGRTSTDTQYF. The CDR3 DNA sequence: TGCGCCAGCAGCTTGGGGAGGGGCCGAACTAGCACAGATACGCAGTATTTT.

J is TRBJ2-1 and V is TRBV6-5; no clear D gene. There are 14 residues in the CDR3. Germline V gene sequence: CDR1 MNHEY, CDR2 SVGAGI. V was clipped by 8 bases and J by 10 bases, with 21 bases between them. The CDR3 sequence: CASGSSPVRLEQFF. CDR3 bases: TGTGCCAGCGGTTCCTCACCCGTGAGGCTGGAGCAGTTCTTC.

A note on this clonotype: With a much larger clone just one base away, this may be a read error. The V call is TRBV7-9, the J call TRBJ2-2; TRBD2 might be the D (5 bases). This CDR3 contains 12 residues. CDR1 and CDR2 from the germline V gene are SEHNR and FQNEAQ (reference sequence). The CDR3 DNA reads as TGTGCCAGCAGCTTAGTACCCGGGGAGCTGTCTTTT. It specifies CASSLVPGELSF.

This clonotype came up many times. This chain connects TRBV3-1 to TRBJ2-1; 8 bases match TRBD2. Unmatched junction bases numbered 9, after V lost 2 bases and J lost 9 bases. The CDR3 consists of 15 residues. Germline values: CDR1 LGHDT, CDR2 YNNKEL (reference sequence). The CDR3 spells CASSQRAGAGGEQFF. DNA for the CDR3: TGTGCCAGCAGCCAAAGAGCGGGGGCTGGGGGTGAGCAGTTCTTC.

The CDR3 DNA is TGTGCCACCAGTGGTCTAGCGGAAACTCAGCAGTACTTC. Its translation: CATSGLAETQQYF. This chain links TRBV24-1 with TRBJ2-7, with TRBD2 matching over 7 bases. Trimming at V came to 5 bases and at J to 8 bases, leaving 8 bases not matched to a gene. Germline CDR1 KGHDR, CDR2 SFDVKD. The CDR3 length is 13 residues.

This CDR3 is CASPIPGGTDTQYF. The CDR3 DNA follows: TGTGCCAGCCCCATACCCGGGGGAACAGATACGCAGTATTTT. The rearrangement links TRBV2 to TRBJ2-3, with D tentatively TRBD2 (6 bases). The CDR3 contains 14 residues. The germline CDR1 and CDR2 sequences are SNHLY and FYNNEI. Trimming took off 8 bases at V and 3 bases at J, with 15 bases between the two ends.

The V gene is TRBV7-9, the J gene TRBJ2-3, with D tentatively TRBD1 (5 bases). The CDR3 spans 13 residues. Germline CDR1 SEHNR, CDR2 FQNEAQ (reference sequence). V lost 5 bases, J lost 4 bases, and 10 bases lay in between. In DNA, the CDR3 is TGTGCCAGCAGCACCCAGGGCTCAGATACGCAGTATTTT. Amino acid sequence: CASSTQGSDTQYF.

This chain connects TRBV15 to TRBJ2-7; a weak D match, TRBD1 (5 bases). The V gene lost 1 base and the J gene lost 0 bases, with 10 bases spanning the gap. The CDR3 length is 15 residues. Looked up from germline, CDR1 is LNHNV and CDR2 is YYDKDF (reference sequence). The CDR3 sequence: CATSRVVDSSYEQYF. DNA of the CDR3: TGTGCCACCAGCAGAGTGGTTGACAGCTCCTACGAGCAGTACTTC. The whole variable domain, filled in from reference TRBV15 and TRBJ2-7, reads DAMVIQNPRYQVTQFGKPVTLSCSQTLNHNVMYWYQQKSSQAPKLLFHYYDKDFNNEADTPDNFQSRRPNTSFCFLDIRSPGLGDTAMYLCATSRVVDSSYEQYFGPGTRLTVT.

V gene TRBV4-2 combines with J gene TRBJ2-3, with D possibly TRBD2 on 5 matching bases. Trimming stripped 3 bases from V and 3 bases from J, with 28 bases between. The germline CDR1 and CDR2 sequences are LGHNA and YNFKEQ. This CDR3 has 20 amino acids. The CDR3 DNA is TGTGCCAGCAGCCATCAATACATGACACGAACCCTAGGAGGAACAGATACGCAGTATTTT. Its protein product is CASSHQYMTRTLGGTDTQYF.

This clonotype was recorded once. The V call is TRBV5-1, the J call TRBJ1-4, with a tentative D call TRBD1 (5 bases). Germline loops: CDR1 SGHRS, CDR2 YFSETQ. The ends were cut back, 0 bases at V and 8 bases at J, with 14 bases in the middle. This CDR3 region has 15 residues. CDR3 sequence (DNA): TGCGCCAGCAGCTTGGTGGGGGACCTCGGGGAAAAACTGTTTTTT. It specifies CASSLVGDLGEKLFF.

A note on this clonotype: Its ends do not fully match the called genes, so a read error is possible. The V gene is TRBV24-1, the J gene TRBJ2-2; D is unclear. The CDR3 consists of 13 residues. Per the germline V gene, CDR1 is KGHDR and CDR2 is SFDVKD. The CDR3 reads CATSGGNIGELFF. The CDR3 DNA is TGTGCCACCAGTGGCGGCAACATCGGGGAGCTGTTTTTT.

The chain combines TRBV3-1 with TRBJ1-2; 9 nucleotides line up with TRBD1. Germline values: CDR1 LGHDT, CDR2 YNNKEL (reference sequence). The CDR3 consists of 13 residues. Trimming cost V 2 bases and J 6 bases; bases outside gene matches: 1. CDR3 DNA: TGTGCCAGCAGCCAAACAGGGGGCGATGGCTACACCTTC. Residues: CASSQTGGDGYTF.

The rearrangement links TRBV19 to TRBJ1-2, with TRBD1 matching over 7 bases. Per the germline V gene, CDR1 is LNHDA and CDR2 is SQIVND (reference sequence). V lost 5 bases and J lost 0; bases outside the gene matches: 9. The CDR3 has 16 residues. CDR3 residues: CASSPDRALANYGYTF. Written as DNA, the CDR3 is TGTGCCAGTAGTCCTGACAGGGCCCTAGCTAACTATGGCTACACCTTC.

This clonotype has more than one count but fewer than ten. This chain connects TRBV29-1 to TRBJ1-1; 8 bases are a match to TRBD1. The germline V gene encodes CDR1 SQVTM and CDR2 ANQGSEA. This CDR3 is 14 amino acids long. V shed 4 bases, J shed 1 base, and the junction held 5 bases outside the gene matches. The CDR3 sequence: CSVVPGTGNTEAFF. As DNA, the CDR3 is TGCAGCGTTGTCCCGGGGACAGGGAACACTGAAGCTTTCTTT.

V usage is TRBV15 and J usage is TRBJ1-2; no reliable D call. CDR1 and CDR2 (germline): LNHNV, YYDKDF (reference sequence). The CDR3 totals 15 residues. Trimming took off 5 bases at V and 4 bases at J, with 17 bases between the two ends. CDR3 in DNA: TGTGCCACCAGCTCGGCCGAGGGTAGGCGCTATGGCTACACCTTC. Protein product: CATSSAEGRRYGYTF.

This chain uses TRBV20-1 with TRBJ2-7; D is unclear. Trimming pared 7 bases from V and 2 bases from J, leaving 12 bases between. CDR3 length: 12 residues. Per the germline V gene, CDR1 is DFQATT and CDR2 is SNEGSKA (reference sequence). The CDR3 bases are TGCAGTGGATCCAGGATGACCTACGAGCAGTACTTC. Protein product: CSGSRMTYEQYF.